This T cell receptor (beta chain) was retrieved from a study of T cell responses to AZD1222 COVID-19 vaccine. Study-wide results and caveats: Increased Spike-specific TCR breadth and depth were observed after two AZD1222 doses. It should be noted that donors were predominantly white British and more often female, and clonal diversity was possibly underestimated. Regions 160-218 and 743-854 dominated among vaccine-associated CD4 TCRs spanning spike.

This clone was observed a handful of times. The antigen remains undetermined. Clones were read by immunoSEQ multiplex PCR, and TCRdb kept only the in-frame ones, dropping some. This sample has some 89,000 clones, with more than 75% found just once. CDR1 is LNHDA and CDR2 is SQIVND in the germline V gene (reference sequence). There are 13 residues in the CDR3. V dropped 5 bases and J dropped 3 bases, with 8 bases sitting between them. Sequencing used peripheral blood, obtained on day 0 of MenACWY control vaccination. The chain carries TRBV19 and TRBJ1-5; D not certain. This TCR came from an adult in good health. The CDR3 DNA reads as TGTGCCAGTAGTTTCGGTGACAATCAGCCCCAGCATTTT. Translation: CASSFGDNQPQHF.